Sequencing of this T cell receptor beta chain was carried out in a study of blood T cell repertoires in COVID-19. The overall study: Sources were T cells, B-cell-depleted T cells, or PBMCs; the material itself was cDNA or gDNA.

With regard to this clone: The sample carries other DNA sequences with the same CDR3.

How the authors handled the data: Reference gene primer amplification gave estimated nucleated cell counts. Generated by immunoSEQ multiplex PCR, the TCRdb table keeps only in-frame clones and is missing some. The D gene and trimming were derived from the DNA, and the V and J assignments and clone size from that table. Among approximately 100,000 clones listed, less than 85% were seen once. This CDR3 has 14 amino acids. Germline V gene data show CDR1 as SGHDT and CDR2 as YYEEEE. Trimming cost V 0 bases and J 2 bases, with 8 bases left between them. The chain has TRBV5-6 and TRBJ1-1; D gene ambiguous. The sample was peripheral blood. The sequence derives from a man aged 80 or over with acute or convalescent COVID-19. CDR3 nucleotide sequence: TGTGCCAGCAGCTTGGGGGGAGTAAACACTGAAGCTTTCTTT. As protein: CASSLGGVNTEAFF. Combining the CDR3 with reference TRBV5-6 and TRBJ1-1 gives the whole variable domain DAGVTQSPTHLIKTRGQQVTLRCSPKSGHDTVSWYQQALGQGPQFIFQYYEEEERQRGNFPDRFSGHQFPNYSSELNVNALLLGDSALYLCASSLGGVNTEAFFGQGTRLTVV.